The clone carrying this T cell receptor beta chain appeared many times. TCRdb's table, derived via immunoSEQ multiplex PCR, lists solely in-frame clones and lacks some. The top ten clones hold 1.9% of a sample with over 110,000 clones, 78% of them seen once. CDR3 length: 12 residues. CDR1 is SEHNR, CDR2 FQNEAQ, per germline (reference sequence). The V end lost 2 bases, the J end lost 9 bases, and 8 bases lay between the germline ends. The data originate from a study of blood T cell repertoires in COVID-19. Study background: T cells, B-cell-depleted T cells, or PBMCs provided the cDNA or gDNA that served as material.

Material for sequencing was peripheral blood. The chain employs TRBV7-9 and TRBJ2-1; perhaps TRBD2 as D (5 bases). The receptor was isolated from a woman aged 60-75 years with acute or convalescent COVID-19. CDR3 sequence: CASSLREIEQFF. In nucleotides, the CDR3 is TGTGCCAGCAGCTTAAGGGAGATTGAGCAGTTCTTC.